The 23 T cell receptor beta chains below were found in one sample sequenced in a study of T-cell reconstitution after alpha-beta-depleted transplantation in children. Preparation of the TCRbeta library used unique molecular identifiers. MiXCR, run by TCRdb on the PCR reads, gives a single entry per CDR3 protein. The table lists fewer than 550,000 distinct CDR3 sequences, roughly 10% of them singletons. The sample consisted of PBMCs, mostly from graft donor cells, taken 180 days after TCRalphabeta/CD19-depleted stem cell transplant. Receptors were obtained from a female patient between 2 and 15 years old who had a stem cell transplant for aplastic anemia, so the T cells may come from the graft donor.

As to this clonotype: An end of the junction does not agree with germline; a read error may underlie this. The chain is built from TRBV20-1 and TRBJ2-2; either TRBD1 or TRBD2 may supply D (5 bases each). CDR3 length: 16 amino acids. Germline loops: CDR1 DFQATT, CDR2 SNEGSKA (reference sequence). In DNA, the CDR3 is TGCTGTGCTAGAGGGCACGGGGCCCTGAACACCGGGGAGCTGTTTTTT. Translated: CCARGHGALNTGELFF.

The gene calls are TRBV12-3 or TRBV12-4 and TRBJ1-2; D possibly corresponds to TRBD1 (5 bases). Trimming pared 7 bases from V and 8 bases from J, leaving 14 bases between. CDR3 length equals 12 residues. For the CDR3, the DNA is TGTGCCAGCAACACTGGGGGTGGGGGCTACACCTTC. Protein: CASNTGGGGYTF.

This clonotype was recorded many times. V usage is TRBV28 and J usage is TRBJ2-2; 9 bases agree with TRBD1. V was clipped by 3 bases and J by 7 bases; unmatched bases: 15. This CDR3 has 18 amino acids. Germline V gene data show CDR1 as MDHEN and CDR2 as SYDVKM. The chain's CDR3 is CASSFPLRGTGIIGELFF. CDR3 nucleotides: TGTGCCAGCAGTTTCCCCCTTCGGGGGACAGGGATTATCGGGGAGCTGTTTTTT.

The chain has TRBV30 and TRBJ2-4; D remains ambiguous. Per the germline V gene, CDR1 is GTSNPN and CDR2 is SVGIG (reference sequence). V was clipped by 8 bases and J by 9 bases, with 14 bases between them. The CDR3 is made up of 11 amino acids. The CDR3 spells CAASGPTIQYF. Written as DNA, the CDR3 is TGTGCCGCGTCTGGCCCAACCATTCAGTACTTC.

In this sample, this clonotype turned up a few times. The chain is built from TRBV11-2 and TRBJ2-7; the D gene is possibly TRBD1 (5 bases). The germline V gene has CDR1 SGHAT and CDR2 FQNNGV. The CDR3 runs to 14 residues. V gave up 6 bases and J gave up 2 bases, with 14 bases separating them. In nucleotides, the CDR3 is TGTGCCAGCAGTTTTCGCCAGGGCCCCTACGAGCAGTACGTC. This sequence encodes CASSFRQGPYEQYV.

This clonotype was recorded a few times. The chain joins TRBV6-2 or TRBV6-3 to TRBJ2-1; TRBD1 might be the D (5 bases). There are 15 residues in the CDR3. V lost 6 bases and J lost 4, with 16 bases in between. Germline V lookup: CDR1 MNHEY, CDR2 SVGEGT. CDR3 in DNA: TGTGCCAGCAGGGGGCCGCTCTGGGCGTACAATGAGCAGTTCTTC. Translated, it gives CASRGPLWAYNEQFF.

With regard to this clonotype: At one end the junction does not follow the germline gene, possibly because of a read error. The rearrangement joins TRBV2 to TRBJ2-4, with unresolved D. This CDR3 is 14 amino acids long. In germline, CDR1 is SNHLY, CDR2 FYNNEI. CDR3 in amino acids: CASREARSGNIQYF. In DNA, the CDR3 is TGTGCCAGCAGAGAAGCTAGATCGGGAAACATTCAGTACTTC.

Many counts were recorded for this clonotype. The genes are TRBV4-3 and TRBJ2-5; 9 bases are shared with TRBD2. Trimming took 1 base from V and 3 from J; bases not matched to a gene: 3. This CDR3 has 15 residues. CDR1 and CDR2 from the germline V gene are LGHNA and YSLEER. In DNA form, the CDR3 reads TGCGCCAGCAGCCAAGGAAGACTAGCGGAAGAGACCCAGTACTTC. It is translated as CASSQGRLAEETQYF.

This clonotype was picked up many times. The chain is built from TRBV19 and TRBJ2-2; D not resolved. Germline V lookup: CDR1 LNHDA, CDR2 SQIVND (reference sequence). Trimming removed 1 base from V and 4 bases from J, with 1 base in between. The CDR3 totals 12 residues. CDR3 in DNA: TGTGCCAGTAGTATAGGCACCGGGGAGCTGTTTTTT. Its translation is CASSIGTGELFF. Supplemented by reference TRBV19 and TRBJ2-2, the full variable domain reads DGGITQSPKYLFRKEGQNVTLSCEQNLNHDAMYWYRQDPGQGLRLIYYSQIVNDFQKGDIAEGYSVSREKKESFPLTVTSAQKNPTAFYLCASSIGTGELFFGEGSRLTVL.

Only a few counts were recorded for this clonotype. CDR3 loop: CASSLGGTRPDTQYF. The CDR3 nucleotides read TGTGCCAGCAGCTTAGGTGGGACAAGGCCAGATACGCAGTATTTT. V and J are TRBV11-2 and TRBJ2-3, with D perhaps matching TRBD1 (6 bases). This CDR3 region has 15 residues. The V gene lost 1 base and the J gene lost 4 bases, with 12 bases spanning the gap. Germline lookup yields CDR1 SGHAT and CDR2 FQNNGV.

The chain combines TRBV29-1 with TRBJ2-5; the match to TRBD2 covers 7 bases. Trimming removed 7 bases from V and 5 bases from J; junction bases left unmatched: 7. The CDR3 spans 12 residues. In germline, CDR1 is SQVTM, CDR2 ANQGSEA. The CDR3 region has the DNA TGCAGCGGCCGGGACTACGGTGAGACCCAGTACTTC. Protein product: CSGRDYGETQYF. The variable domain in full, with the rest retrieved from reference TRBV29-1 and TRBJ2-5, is SAVISQKPSRDICQRGTSLTIQCQVDSQVTMMFWYRQQPGQSLTLIATANQGSEATYESGFVIDKFPISRPNLTFSTLTVSNMSPEDSSIYLCSGRDYGETQYFGPGTRLLVL.

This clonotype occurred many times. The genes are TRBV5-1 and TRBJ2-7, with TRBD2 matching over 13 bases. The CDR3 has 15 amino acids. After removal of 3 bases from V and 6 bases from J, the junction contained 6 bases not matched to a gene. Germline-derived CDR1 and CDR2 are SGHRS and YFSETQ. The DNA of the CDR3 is TGCGCCAGCAGCTACTCAGGACTAGCGGGAGTCGAGCAGTACGTC. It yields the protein CASSYSGLAGVEQYV.

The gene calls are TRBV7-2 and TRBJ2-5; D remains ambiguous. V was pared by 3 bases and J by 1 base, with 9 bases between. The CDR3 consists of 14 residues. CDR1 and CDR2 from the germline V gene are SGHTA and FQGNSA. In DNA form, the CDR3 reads TGTGCCAGCAGCTTCCCCGGATTCCAAGAGACCCAGTACTTC. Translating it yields CASSFPGFQETQYF.

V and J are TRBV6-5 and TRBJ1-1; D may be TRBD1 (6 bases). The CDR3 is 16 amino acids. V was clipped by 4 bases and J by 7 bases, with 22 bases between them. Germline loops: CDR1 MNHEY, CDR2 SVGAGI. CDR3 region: CASSWYGRTAKFEAFF. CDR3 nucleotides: TGTGCCAGCAGTTGGTATGGCAGGACAGCGAAATTTGAAGCTTTCTTT.

CDR3 loop: CASSQDKGRDSYEQYF. Written as DNA, the CDR3 is TGCGCCAGCAGCCAAGATAAGGGCCGAGACTCCTACGAGCAGTACTTC. The rearrangement joins TRBV4-3 to TRBJ2-7; D is unresolved. Trimming left V 0 bases short and J 0 bases short, with 12 bases between. This CDR3 has 16 residues. Germline V gives CDR1 LGHNA, CDR2 YSLEER.

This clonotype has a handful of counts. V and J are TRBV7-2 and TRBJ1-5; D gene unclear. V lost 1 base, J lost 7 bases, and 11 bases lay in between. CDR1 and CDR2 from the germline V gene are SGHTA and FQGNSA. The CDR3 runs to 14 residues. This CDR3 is CASSLGPSQQPQHF. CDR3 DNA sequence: TGTGCCAGCAGCTTAGGCCCGTCCCAACAGCCCCAGCATTTT.

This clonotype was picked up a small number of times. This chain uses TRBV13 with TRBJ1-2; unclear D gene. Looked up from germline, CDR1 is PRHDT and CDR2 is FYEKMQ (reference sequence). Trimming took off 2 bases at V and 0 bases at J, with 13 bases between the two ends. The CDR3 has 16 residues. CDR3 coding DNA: TGTGCCAGCAGCTTACACCCGGCAACAGCTAACTATGGCTACACCTTC. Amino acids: CASSLHPATANYGYTF.

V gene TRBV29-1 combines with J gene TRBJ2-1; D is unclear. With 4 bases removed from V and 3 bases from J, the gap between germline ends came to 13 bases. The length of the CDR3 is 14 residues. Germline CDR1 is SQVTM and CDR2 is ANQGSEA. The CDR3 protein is CSVVVGDNYNEQFF. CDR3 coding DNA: TGCAGCGTTGTTGTCGGAGACAACTACAATGAGCAGTTCTTC.

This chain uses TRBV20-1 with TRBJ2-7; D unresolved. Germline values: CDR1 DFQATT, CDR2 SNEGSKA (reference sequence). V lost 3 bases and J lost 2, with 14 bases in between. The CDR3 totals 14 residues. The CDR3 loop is CSASPTVDPYEQYV. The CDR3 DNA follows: TGCAGTGCTAGCCCAACAGTGGACCCCTACGAGCAGTACGTC.

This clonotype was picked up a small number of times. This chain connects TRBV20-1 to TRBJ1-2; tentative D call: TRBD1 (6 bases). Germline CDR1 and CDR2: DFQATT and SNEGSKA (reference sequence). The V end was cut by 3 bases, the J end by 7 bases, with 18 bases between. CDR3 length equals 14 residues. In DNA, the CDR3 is TGCAGTGCTAGGGACAGTCCAAATCCCCTTGGCTACACCTTC. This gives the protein CSARDSPNPLGYTF.

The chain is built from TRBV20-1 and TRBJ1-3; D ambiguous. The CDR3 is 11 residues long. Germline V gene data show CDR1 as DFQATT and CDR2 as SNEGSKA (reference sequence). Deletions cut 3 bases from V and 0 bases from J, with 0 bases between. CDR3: CSASSGNTIYF. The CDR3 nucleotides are TGCAGTGCTAGCTCTGGAAACACCATATATTTT.

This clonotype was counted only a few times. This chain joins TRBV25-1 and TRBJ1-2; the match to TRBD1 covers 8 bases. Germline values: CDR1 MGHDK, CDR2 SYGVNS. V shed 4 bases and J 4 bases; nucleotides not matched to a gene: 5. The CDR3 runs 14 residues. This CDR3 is CASSVAGGPYGYTF. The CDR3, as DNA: TGTGCCAGCAGTGTCGCAGGGGGCCCCTATGGCTACACCTTC.

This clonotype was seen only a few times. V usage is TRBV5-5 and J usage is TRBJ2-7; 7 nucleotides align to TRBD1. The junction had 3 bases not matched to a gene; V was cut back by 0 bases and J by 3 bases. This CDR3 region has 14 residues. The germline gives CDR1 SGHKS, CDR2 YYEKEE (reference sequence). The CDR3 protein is CASSLAGTDYEQYF. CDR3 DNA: TGTGCCAGCAGCTTGGCCGGGACAGACTACGAGCAGTACTTC.